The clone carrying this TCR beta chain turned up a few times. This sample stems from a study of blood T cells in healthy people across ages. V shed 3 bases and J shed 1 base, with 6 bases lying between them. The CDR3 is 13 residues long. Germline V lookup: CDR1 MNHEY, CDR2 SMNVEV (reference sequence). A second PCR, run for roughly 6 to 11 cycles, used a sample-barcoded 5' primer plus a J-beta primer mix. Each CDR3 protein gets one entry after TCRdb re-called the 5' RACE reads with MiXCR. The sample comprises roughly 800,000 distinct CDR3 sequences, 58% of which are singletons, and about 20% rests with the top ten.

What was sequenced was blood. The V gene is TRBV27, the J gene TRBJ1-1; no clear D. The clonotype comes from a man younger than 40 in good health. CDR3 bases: TGTGCCAGCAGTTTTTATCCGAACACTGAAGCTTTCTTT. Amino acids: CASSFYPNTEAFF.